This T cell receptor beta chain was obtained from a study of cytomegalovirus exposure and HLA in healthy donors. Study at large: Around 180 million T cells yielded more than 95 million unique TCR beta sequences, as an earlier analysis found. General study points: Compared with the roughly 700-donor mean, an Asian-associated ancestry cluster reportedly had fewer N-insertions, according to a later analysis. Analysis was carried out at a later point, and it linked a missense DCLRE1C variant to TCR beta V- and J-gene trimming.

The germline V gene has CDR1 LGHNT and CDR2 FRNRAP. V was pared by 9 bases and J by 0 bases, with 11 bases between. This CDR3 has 14 amino acids. This clone was recorded a few times. Its specificity is unknown. It was with 60 Vbeta and 13 Jbeta primers that the PCR ran. TCRdb's copy holds only in-frame clones and misses some; the assay was immunoSEQ multiplex PCR. Among 150,000 or so clones, around 80% were seen once, and the ten largest hold 2.5%. The sequence was obtained from a female donor in good health and CMV-seronegative. The chain joins TRBV12-5 to TRBJ2-2; perhaps TRBD1 as D (6 bases). Material for sequencing was PBMCs. The CDR3 sequence is CASTTGSNTGELFF. The DNA for the CDR3 is TGTGCTAGCACTACAGGGTCGAACACCGGGGAGCTGTTTTTT.